Following are 25 T cell receptor beta chains from one sample sequenced in a study of control samples from healthy donors and cancer patients. Produced via immunoSEQ multiplex PCR; TCRdb's table is partial and in-frame only. The sample consists of some 70,000 clones, approximately 83% of them appearing once. Sequencing was performed on blood. These TCRs come from a man in his 60s in good health.

The chain combines TRBV27 with TRBJ1-2, with D uncertain. Germline-derived CDR1 and CDR2 are MNHEY and SMNVEV (reference sequence). Trimming pared 4 bases from V and 6 bases from J, leaving 9 bases between. The CDR3 extends over 12 amino acids. The CDR3 reads CASSWRGNGYTF. The CDR3 region has the DNA TGTGCCAGCAGTTGGCGGGGTAATGGCTACACCTTC.

The CDR3 sequence: CASHRASGELFF. The CDR3 nucleotides are TGTGCCAGCCACAGGGCTTCCGGGGAGCTGTTTTTT. V is TRBV28 and J is TRBJ2-2, with D maybe TRBD1 (6 bases). The CDR3 runs 12 residues. Germline CDR1 and CDR2: MDHEN and SYDVKM. V was cut by 8 bases and J by 6 bases, with 10 bases left in between. The whole variable domain, filled in from reference TRBV28 and TRBJ2-2, reads DVKVTQSSRYLVKRTGEKVFLECVQDMDHENMFWYRQDPGLGLRLIYFSYDVKMKEKGDIPEGYSVSREKKERFSLILESASTNQTSMYLCASHRASGELFFGEGSRLTVL.

This chain links TRBV18 with TRBJ2-1; 7 bases are shared with TRBD1. The trim removed 4 bases at V and 6 bases at J, leaving 9 bases unmatched. This CDR3 is 15 amino acids long. Germline loops: CDR1 KGHSH, CDR2 LQKENI. CDR3 amino acids: CASSHRDRYSNEQFF. Here the CDR3 DNA reads TGTGCCAGCTCACACCGGGACAGATATAGCAATGAGCAGTTCTTC.

This clone was detected once. CDR3 nucleotide sequence: TGCGCCAGCAGCGGGATTAGCGGGAGAGCAGATACGCAGTATTTT. Its protein is CASSGISGRADTQYF. The chain is built from TRBV4-3 and TRBJ2-3; TRBD2 aligns across 9 bases. Germline V gene lookup returns CDR1 LGHNA and CDR2 YSLEER. CDR3 length equals 15 residues. Losses at the gene ends were 5 bases for V and 4 bases for J; bases not matched to a gene: 7.

Here the CDR3 reads CASSLYSSGNTIYF. CDR3 sequence (DNA): TGTGCCAGCAGCTTATACAGCTCTGGAAACACCATATATTTT. The chain is built from TRBV7-9 and TRBJ1-3, with unresolved D. CDR1 and CDR2 from the germline V gene are SEHNR and FQNEAQ (reference sequence). V was shortened by 2 bases and J by 0 bases, with 5 bases between the two germline ends. There are 14 residues in the CDR3. The whole variable domain, remainder taken from reference TRBV7-9 and TRBJ1-3, is DTGVSQNPRHKITKRGQNVTFRCDPISEHNRLYWYRQTLGQGPEFLTYFQNEAQLEKSRLLSDRFSAERPKGSFSTLEIQRTEQGDSAMYLCASSLYSSGNTIYFGEGSWLTVV.

The rearrangement links TRBV28 to TRBJ1-4, with 10 bases matching TRBD1. Germline loops: CDR1 MDHEN, CDR2 SYDVKM. Germline trimming cut 5 bases from V and 7 bases from J; bases unmatched to any gene: 10. The CDR3 has 16 amino acids. The DNA for the CDR3 is TGTGCCAGCAGTACGGGACAGGGGTTGCGTGGTGAAAAACTGTTTTTT. This gives the protein CASSTGQGLRGEKLFF.

The chain joins TRBV10-3 to TRBJ2-7, with TRBD1 matching over 10 bases. CDR3 length equals 15 residues. The germline V gene encodes CDR1 ENHRY and CDR2 SYGVKD. The junction had 8 bases not matched to a gene; V was cut back by 4 bases and J by 5 bases. The CDR3 region is CAISVSDRGKNEQYF. The CDR3 DNA reads as TGTGCCATCAGTGTGTCGGACAGGGGGAAAAACGAGCAGTACTTC.

The chain carries TRBV6-5 and TRBJ1-2, with D possibly matching TRBD1 (6 bases). Trimming pared 0 bases from V and 4 bases from J, leaving 9 bases between. The germline CDR1 and CDR2 sequences are MNHEY and SVGAGI. The CDR3 sequence is 14 residues long. CDR3 coding DNA: TGTGCCAGCAGTTACTCGAGGACAGTCTATGGCTACACCTTC. Its protein product is CASSYSRTVYGYTF.

The V gene is TRBV4-3, the J gene TRBJ1-6; D gene uncertain. V lost 1 base to trimming and J lost 9 bases, with 13 bases between them. Germline V lookup: CDR1 LGHNA, CDR2 YSLEER. The CDR3 loop spans 15 amino acids. The CDR3 sequence: CASSQGWGMGSPLHF. In DNA, the CDR3 is TGCGCCAGCAGCCAAGGGTGGGGAATGGGTTCACCCCTCCACTTT.

The rearrangement uses TRBV25-1 and TRBJ2-7; 9 bases align to TRBD2. V lost 4 bases and J lost 2; bases outside the gene matches: 3. From germline, CDR1 is MGHDK and CDR2 SYGVNS. This CDR3 is 14 amino acids long. CDR3 residues: CASSVTSGAYEQYF. CDR3 nucleotides: TGTGCCAGCAGTGTGACTAGCGGTGCCTACGAGCAGTACTTC.

This clone was observed a handful of times. The V call is TRBV19, the J call TRBJ2-5; D unclear. V lost 4 bases and J 11 bases, leaving 14 bases between the germline ends. This CDR3 contains 12 residues. Germline CDR1 reads LNHDA; CDR2 reads SQIVND (reference sequence). As DNA, the CDR3 is TGTGCCAGTAGTACCTTCCACGGACGGCAGTACTTC. Encoded protein: CASSTFHGRQYF.

This clone was detected only a few times. The rearrangement joins TRBV3-1 (or the pseudogene TRBV3-2) to TRBJ2-1; 11 bases agree with TRBD2. Trimming at V came to 0 bases and at J to 6 bases, leaving 7 bases not matched to a gene. This CDR3 contains 17 residues. Germline values: CDR1 LGHDT, CDR2 YNNKEL (reference sequence). CDR3 DNA sequence: TGTGCCAGCAGCCAAGATCTGACTAGCGGGAACTTCAATGAGCAGTTCTTC. Residues: CASSQDLTSGNFNEQFF.

The rearrangement joins TRBV18 to TRBJ2-5; maybe TRBD1 (5 bases). The germline CDR1 and CDR2 sequences are KGHSH and LQKENI. CDR3 length: 13 residues. V was clipped by 1 base and J by 7 bases, with 10 bases between them. CDR3 protein: CASSPQGPRTQYF. The CDR3 region has the DNA TGTGCCAGCTCACCACAGGGGCCGCGGACCCAGTACTTC.

This chain links TRBV6-6 with TRBJ2-3; D may be TRBD1 or TRBD2 (7 bases each). CDR1 is MNHNY and CDR2 is SVGAGI in the germline V gene (reference sequence). V was clipped by 2 bases and J by 2 bases, with 11 bases between them. The CDR3 runs to 15 residues. The CDR3 loop is CASSYQGGATDTQYF. Here the CDR3 DNA reads TGTGCCAGCAGTTACCAGGGGGGGGCCACAGATACGCAGTATTTT.

CDR3 protein: CAISDPGSSSGNTIYF. CDR3 nucleotides: TGTGCCATCAGTGATCCAGGGTCTAGCTCTGGAAACACCATATATTTT. The chain couples TRBV10-3 to TRBJ1-3; TRBD1 might be the D (5 bases). CDR1 is ENHRY and CDR2 is SYGVKD in the germline V gene. The CDR3 extends over 16 amino acids. Trimming removed 3 bases from V and 0 bases from J, with 12 bases in between.

The J gene is TRBJ2-1, the V gene TRBV5-1; 7 bases fit TRBD2. Losses at the gene ends were 1 base for V and 8 bases for J; bases not matched to a gene: 9. The CDR3 has 15 amino acids. Per germline, CDR1 SGHRS and CDR2 YFSETQ. CDR3 coding DNA: TGCGCCAGCAGCTTGCGGCTAGCGGCTTCGGATGAGCAGTTCTTC. Amino acid sequence: CASSLRLAASDEQFF.

The chain couples TRBV9 to TRBJ2-3, with 7 bases that match TRBD2. J lost 5 bases, V lost 2 bases, and 2 bases had no gene match. Germline assignment: CDR1 SGDLS and CDR2 YYNGEE. This CDR3 is built from 13 residues. The CDR3 nucleotides are TGTGCCAGCAGCGTCGGGACTATAGATACGCAGTATTTT. It translates to CASSVGTIDTQYF.

The V and J genes are TRBV25-1 and TRBJ1-6; D ambiguous. The CDR3 has 16 amino acids. Germline assignment: CDR1 MGHDK and CDR2 SYGVNS. V was pared by 3 bases and J by 9 bases, with 18 bases between. For the CDR3, the DNA is TGTGCCAGCAGTGAGAGGAAGGGTGTTAGGGCTTCACCCCTCCACTTT. Its protein product is CASSERKGVRASPLHF.

J is TRBJ2-5 and V is TRBV19, with 8 bases lining up with TRBD1. Trimming took 4 bases from V and 4 from J; bases not matched to a gene: 5. Per the germline V gene, CDR1 is LNHDA and CDR2 is SQIVND (reference sequence). There are 14 residues in the CDR3. CDR3 sequence: CASSTGGAGETQYF. The CDR3 DNA follows: TGTGCCAGTAGTACAGGGGGCGCGGGAGAGACCCAGTACTTC.

The J gene is TRBJ2-2, the V gene TRBV5-1, with TRBD2 matching over 7 bases. This CDR3 region has 15 residues. Germline-derived CDR1 and CDR2 are SGHRS and YFSETQ. The junction had 2 bases not matched to a gene; V was cut back by 3 bases and J by 0 bases. DNA of the CDR3: TGCGCCAGCAGCTGGGGAGGGACGAACACCGGGGAGCTGTTTTTT. Protein: CASSWGGTNTGELFF.

CDR3 DNA: TGCAGCGTATCCAGATCAGGGACCGAGCAGTACTTC. It is translated as CSVSRSGTEQYF. The rearrangement links TRBV29-1 to TRBJ2-7; D possibly uses TRBD1 or TRBD2 (5 bases each). This CDR3 comprises 12 residues. Germline loops: CDR1 SQVTM, CDR2 ANQGSEA. V gave up 6 bases and J gave up 6 bases, with 15 bases separating them.

DNA for the CDR3: TGTGCCAGCAGGAGACAGGCAGCTAATGAAAAACTGTTTTTT. It specifies CASRRQAANEKLFF. The V and J genes are TRBV6-5 and TRBJ1-4, with D perhaps matching TRBD1 (6 bases). The CDR3 consists of 14 residues. The V and J ends lost 6 bases and 3 bases respectively, with 11 bases between them. Germline CDR1 reads MNHEY; CDR2 reads SVGAGI.

V is TRBV6-6 and J is TRBJ2-4; a possible D gene is TRBD1 (7 bases). V was trimmed by 2 bases and J by 14 bases, leaving 22 bases between them. The length of the CDR3 is 15 residues. Looked up from germline, CDR1 is MNHNY and CDR2 is SVGAGI (reference sequence). CDR3 sequence: CASSYHDRAGRSEYF. The CDR3 bases are TGTGCCAGCAGTTACCACGACAGGGCGGGGAGATCAGAGTACTTC.

The chain has TRBV7-9 and TRBJ2-7; possible D gene TRBD1, 6 bases. The V gene's germline CDR1 is SEHNR and CDR2 FQNEAQ (reference sequence). The CDR3 is 14 residues long. Deletions cut 2 bases from V and 10 bases from J, with 18 bases between. In DNA, the CDR3 is TGTGCCAGCAGCTTACCTGGTACAGTAGGGGGTCAGTACTTC. Translating it yields CASSLPGTVGGQYF.

The chain couples TRBV6-5 to TRBJ1-2, with 7 positions matching TRBD1. With 2 bases clipped from V and 3 bases from J, the junction kept 9 bases outside the gene matches. This CDR3 comprises 16 residues. Germline CDR1 and CDR2: MNHEY and SVGAGI. This CDR3 is CASSYASGGEDYGYTF. The CDR3 nucleotides are TGTGCCAGCAGTTACGCCTCAGGGGGAGAGGACTATGGCTACACCTTC.